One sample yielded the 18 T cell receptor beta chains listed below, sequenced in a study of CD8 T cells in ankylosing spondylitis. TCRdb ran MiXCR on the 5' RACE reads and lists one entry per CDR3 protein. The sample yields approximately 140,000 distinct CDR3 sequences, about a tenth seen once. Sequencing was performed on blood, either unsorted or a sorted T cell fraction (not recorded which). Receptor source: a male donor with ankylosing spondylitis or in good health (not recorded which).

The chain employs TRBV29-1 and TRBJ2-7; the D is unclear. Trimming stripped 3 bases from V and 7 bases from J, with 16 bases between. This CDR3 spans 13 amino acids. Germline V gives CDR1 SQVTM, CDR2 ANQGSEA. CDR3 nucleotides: TGCAGCGTTGACAGTGCAGGTTCTCGAGAGCAGTACTTC. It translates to CSVDSAGSREQYF.

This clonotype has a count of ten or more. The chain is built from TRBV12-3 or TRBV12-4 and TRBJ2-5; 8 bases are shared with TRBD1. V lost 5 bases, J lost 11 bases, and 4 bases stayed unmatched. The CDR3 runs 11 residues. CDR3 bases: TGTGCCAGCAGTCCTGGGACAGGACAGTACTTC. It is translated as CASSPGTGQYF.

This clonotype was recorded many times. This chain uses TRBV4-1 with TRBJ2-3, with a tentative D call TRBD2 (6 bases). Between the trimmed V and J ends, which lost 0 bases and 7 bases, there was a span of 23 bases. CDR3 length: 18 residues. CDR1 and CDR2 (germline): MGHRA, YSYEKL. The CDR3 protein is CASSQEPPLMLARNTQYF. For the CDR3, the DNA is TGCGCCAGCAGCCAAGAACCCCCCCTAATGCTAGCGAGGAATACGCAGTATTTT.

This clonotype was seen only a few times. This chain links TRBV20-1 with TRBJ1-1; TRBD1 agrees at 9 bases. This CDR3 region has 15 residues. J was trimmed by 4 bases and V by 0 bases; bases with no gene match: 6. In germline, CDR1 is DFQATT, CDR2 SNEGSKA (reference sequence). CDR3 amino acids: CSARDGDRAGTEAFF. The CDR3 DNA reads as TGCAGTGCTAGAGACGGGGACAGGGCGGGCACTGAAGCTTTCTTT.

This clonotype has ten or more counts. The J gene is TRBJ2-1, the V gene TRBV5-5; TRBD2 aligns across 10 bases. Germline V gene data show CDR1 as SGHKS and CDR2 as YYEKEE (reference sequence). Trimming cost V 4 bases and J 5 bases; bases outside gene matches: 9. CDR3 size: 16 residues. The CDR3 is CASSNAGTSADNEQFF. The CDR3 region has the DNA TGTGCCAGCAGCAACGCCGGGACTAGCGCTGACAATGAGCAGTTCTTC.

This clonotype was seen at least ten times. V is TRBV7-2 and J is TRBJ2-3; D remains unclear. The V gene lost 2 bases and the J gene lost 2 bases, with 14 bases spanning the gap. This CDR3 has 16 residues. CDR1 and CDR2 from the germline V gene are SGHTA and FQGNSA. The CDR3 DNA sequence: TGTGCCAGCAGCTTACGGGCGGCAAAATCCACAGATACGCAGTATTTT. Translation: CASSLRAAKSTDTQYF.

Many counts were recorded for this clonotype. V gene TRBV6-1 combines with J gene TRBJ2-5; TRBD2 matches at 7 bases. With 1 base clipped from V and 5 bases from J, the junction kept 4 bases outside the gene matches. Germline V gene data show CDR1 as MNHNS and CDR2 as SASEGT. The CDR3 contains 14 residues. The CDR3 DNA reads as TGTGCCAGCAGTGAAGTGAGGGGAGGGGAGACCCAGTACTTC. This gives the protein CASSEVRGGETQYF.

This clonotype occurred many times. The CDR3 DNA reads TGTGCCACCTCACTAGCGGGAGCTTATGAGCAGTTCTTC. It translates to CATSLAGAYEQFF. The chain uses TRBV27 and TRBJ2-1; 11 bases are shared with TRBD2. This CDR3 is built from 13 residues. J lost 8 bases, V lost 10 bases, and 7 bases had no gene match. Germline V gene data show CDR1 as MNHEY and CDR2 as SMNVEV (reference sequence).

CDR3 coding DNA: TGTGCCAGCAGTTTGTCACTTAATGCAGATACGCAGTATTTT. Translation gives CASSLSLNADTQYF. The chain carries TRBV12-3 or TRBV12-4 and TRBJ2-3; unclear D gene. With 3 bases removed from V and 4 bases from J, the gap between germline ends came to 11 bases. This CDR3 has 14 amino acids.

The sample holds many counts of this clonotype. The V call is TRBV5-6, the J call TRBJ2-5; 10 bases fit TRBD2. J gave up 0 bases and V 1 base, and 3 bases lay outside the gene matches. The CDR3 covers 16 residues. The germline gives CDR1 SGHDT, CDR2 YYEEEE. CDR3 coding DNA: TGTGCCAGCAGCTTGAGGGGACTAGCGTACCAAGAGACCCAGTACTTC. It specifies CASSLRGLAYQETQYF.

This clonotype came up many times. CDR3 DNA sequence: TGTGCCAGCTCACCTGAGGTACCTAGCGGGAGCCGCGAGCAGTACTTC. Translation gives CASSPEVPSGSREQYF. The chain links TRBV18 to TRBJ2-7; 10 nucleotides line up with TRBD2. This CDR3 has 16 amino acids. With V trimmed by 3 bases and J by 6 bases, 11 bases remained unmatched. CDR1 and CDR2 from the germline V gene are KGHSH and LQKENI.

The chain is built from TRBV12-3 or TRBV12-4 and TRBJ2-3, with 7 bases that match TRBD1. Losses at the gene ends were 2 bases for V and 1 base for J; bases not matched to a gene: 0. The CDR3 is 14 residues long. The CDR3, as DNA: TGTGCCAGCAGTTTAAGGGGGCGCACAGATACGCAGTATTTT. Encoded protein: CASSLRGRTDTQYF.

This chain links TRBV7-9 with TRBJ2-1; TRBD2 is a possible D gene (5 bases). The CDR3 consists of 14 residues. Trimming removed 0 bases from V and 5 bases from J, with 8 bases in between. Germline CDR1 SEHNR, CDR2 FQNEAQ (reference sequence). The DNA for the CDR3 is TGTGCCAGCAGCTTAGCGGTCGGGAACAATGAGCAGTTCTTC. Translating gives CASSLAVGNNEQFF.

CDR3 sequence: CASSEPMSGHSYEQYF. Written as DNA, the CDR3 is TGCGCCAGCAGTGAGCCCATGAGCGGGCACTCCTACGAGCAGTACTTC. The chain couples TRBV10-1 to TRBJ2-7; weak D call: TRBD2 (6 bases). Trimming cost V 2 bases and J 0 bases, with 14 bases left between them. The length of the CDR3 is 16 residues. CDR1 and CDR2 (germline): WNHNN, SYGVQD (reference sequence).

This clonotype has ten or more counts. CDR3 in DNA: TGTGCCAGCAGAATCGGACAGGGCTACAATCAGCCCCAGCATTTT. This encodes CASRIGQGYNQPQHF. This chain uses TRBV28 with TRBJ1-5; 8 bases align to TRBD1. Looked up from germline, CDR1 is MDHEN and CDR2 is SYDVKM. V shed 6 bases, J shed 3 bases, and the junction held 7 bases outside the gene matches. CDR3 length: 15 amino acids. Combining the CDR3 with reference TRBV28 and TRBJ1-5 gives the whole variable domain DVKVTQSSRYLVKRTGEKVFLECVQDMDHENMFWYRQDPGLGLRLIYFSYDVKMKEKGDIPEGYSVSREKKERFSLILESASTNQTSMYLCASRIGQGYNQPQHFGDGTRLSIL.

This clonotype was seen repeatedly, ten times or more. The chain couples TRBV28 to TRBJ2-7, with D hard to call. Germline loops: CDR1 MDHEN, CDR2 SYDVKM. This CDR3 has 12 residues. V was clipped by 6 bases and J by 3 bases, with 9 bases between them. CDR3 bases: TGTGCCAGCAGGAAGGGCCTCTACGAGCAGTACTTC. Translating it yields CASRKGLYEQYF.

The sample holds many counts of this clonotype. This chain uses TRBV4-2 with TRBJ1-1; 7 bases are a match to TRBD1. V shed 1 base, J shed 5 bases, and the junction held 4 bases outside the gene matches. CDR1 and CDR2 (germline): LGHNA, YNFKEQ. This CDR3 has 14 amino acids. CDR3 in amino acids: CASSQAGGRTEAFF. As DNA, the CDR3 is TGTGCCAGCAGCCAAGCAGGGGGGCGGACTGAAGCTTTCTTT.

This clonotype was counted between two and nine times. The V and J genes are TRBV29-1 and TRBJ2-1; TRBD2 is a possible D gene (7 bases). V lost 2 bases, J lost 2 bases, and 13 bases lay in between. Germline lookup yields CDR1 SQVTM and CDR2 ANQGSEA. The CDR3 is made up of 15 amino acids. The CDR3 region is CSVERGAPAYNEQFF. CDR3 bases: TGCAGCGTTGAACGGGGGGCTCCGGCCTACAATGAGCAGTTCTTC.